A single TCR beta chain is shown here with its context. Antigen: not known. The data belong to a study of shared clonotypes between healthy human individuals. Findings and limits, study-wide: Rarefaction revealed incomplete sorted-subset sequencing despite large depth. Across a handful of donors, naive CD4 shared roughly 5%, naive CD8 approximately 3.5%, memory CD4 roughly 2.3%, memory CD8 about 0.38%.

Naive CD8 cells comprised CD45RO-negative, CCR7-positively selected cells, excluding terminally differentiated effector memory CD45RA+ cells. The donors, healthy adults who were HIV-negative, had experienced no recent acute infections or vaccinations. This CDR3 contains 15 residues. J gave up 1 base and V 2 bases, and 4 bases lay outside the gene matches. Germline assignment: CDR1 SGHVS and CDR2 FNYEAQ. The assay was immunoSEQ multiplex PCR, and TCRdb's table has in-frame clones only and misses some. The repertoire holds about 2.1 million clones, with around 95% as singletons. This receptor was identified in a man aged 18 to 29 in good health. Some clones in this sample may be carry-over from other donors' samples. This chain links TRBV7-6 with TRBJ2-5; 7 bases are a match to TRBD2. The sequencing sample was made of naive CD8+ T cells from PBMCs. The DNA of the CDR3 is TGTGCCAGCAGCTTACTAGCGGTCTTCCAAGAGACCCAGTACTTC. This encodes CASSLLAVFQETQYF.